The 21 T cell receptor beta chains below all came from one sample that was sequenced in a study of cytomegalovirus exposure and HLA in healthy donors. The PCR employed 60 Vbeta primers together with 13 Jbeta primers. The protocol was immunoSEQ multiplex PCR, while the TCRdb copy is restricted to in-frame clones and leaves out a portion. The data show 95,000 to 150,000 clones, with 81% seen just once and 3.5% to 4.5% held by the top ten. The specimen was PBMCs. Receptors originate from a man aged 18 to 30 in good health and CMV-seropositive.

A single count supports this clone. This chain joins TRBV7-9 and TRBJ1-4; D ambiguous. Trimming removed 4 bases at V and 8 bases at J, with 14 bases between. Germline V lookup: CDR1 SEHNR, CDR2 FQNEAQ (reference sequence). The CDR3 spans 14 residues. This CDR3 is CASSYSGEYEKLFF. Written as DNA, the CDR3 is TGTGCCAGCAGCTACTCAGGTGAATACGAAAAACTGTTTTTT. Filled out from reference TRBV7-9 and TRBJ1-4, the complete variable domain reads DTGVSQNPRHKITKRGQNVTFRCDPISEHNRLYWYRQTLGQGPEFLTYFQNEAQLEKSRLLSDRFSAERPKGSFSTLEIQRTEQGDSAMYLCASSYSGEYEKLFFGSGTQLSVL.

The chain is built from TRBV5-1 and TRBJ1-4; D possibly corresponds to TRBD1 (6 bases). The CDR3 loop spans 14 amino acids. CDR1 and CDR2 (germline): SGHRS, YFSETQ. With 5 bases removed from V and 5 bases from J, the gap between germline ends came to 13 bases. CDR3 sequence reads: CASSIGQTNEKLFF. The DNA for the CDR3 is TGCGCCAGCAGTATCGGACAGACCAATGAAAAACTGTTTTTT.

The V and J genes are TRBV7-2 and TRBJ2-5; TRBD1 aligns across 9 bases. Matching the DNA end better, TRBJ2-7 makes the J call doubtful. The V gene's germline CDR1 is SGHTA and CDR2 FQGNSA. The CDR3 length is 16 residues. The CDR3 sequence is CASSLSVGQGLHEQYF. DNA for the CDR3: TGTGCCAGCAGCTTATCGGTGGGACAGGGACTCCACGAGCAGTACTTC.

The rearrangement joins TRBV25-1 to TRBJ1-2; 8 nucleotides line up with TRBD1. V shed 6 bases and J 8 bases; nucleotides not matched to a gene: 8. CDR3 length: 13 amino acids. Per germline, CDR1 MGHDK and CDR2 SYGVNS. CDR3 amino acids: CASRLTGEGGYTF. Written as DNA, the CDR3 is TGTGCCAGCAGATTGACAGGGGAAGGGGGCTACACCTTC.

This chain joins TRBV27 and TRBJ2-7, with D maybe TRBD2 (6 bases). CDR1 is MNHEY, CDR2 SMNVEV, per germline (reference sequence). V was clipped by 5 bases and J by 4 bases, with 21 bases between them. The length of the CDR3 is 16 residues. This CDR3 reads CASSKGTFGVTYEQYF. For the CDR3, the DNA is TGTGCCAGCAGTAAAGGGACTTTTGGGGTTACGTACGAGCAGTACTTC.

Turning to this clone: The conserved phenylalanine or tryptophan normally closing the CDR3 is absent here, so this likely arose from a read error. This rearrangement joins TRBV5-4 to TRBJ2-7; 7 bases fit TRBD2. This CDR3 comprises 15 residues. After removal of 0 bases from V and 0 bases from J, the junction contained 3 bases not matched to a gene. CDR1 and CDR2 from the germline V gene are SGHNT and YYREEE (reference sequence). The CDR3 loop reads CASSLGTSDSYEQYL. The DNA for the CDR3 is TGTGCCAGCAGCTTGGGAACTAGCGACTCCTACGAGCAGTACCTC.

The CDR3 reads CASIRTDSGNTIYF. CDR3 nucleotides: TGCGCCAGCATTAGGACAGACTCTGGAAACACCATATATTTT. V and J are TRBV10-1 and TRBJ1-3; a weak D match, TRBD1 (6 bases). Trimming shortened V by 7 bases and J by 0 bases, and 10 bases separated the two germline ends. CDR3 length: 14 residues. In germline, CDR1 is WNHNN, CDR2 SYGVQD (reference sequence).

This clone was seen more than once but under ten times. The chain combines TRBV5-1 with TRBJ2-5; 9 bases are shared with TRBD1. The J call could be wrong; TRBJ2-7 is a better fit for the DNA end. Germline values: CDR1 SGHRS, CDR2 YFSETQ. This CDR3 is built from 18 residues. CDR3 in amino acids: CASSLVPGQGSISYEQYF. The CDR3, as DNA: TGCGCCAGCAGCTTGGTACCGGGACAGGGCTCGATCTCCTACGAGCAGTACTTC.

This sequence joins TRBV7-9 and TRBJ1-2, with D unclear. This CDR3 region has 13 residues. Trimming took 5 bases from V and 4 from J, leaving 11 bases between them. Per germline, CDR1 SEHNR and CDR2 FQNEAQ (reference sequence). The CDR3: CASSPPEGYGYTF. The CDR3 DNA follows: TGTGCCAGCAGCCCCCCAGAGGGCTATGGCTACACCTTC. The whole variable domain, remainder taken from reference TRBV7-9 and TRBJ1-2, is DTGVSQNPRHKITKRGQNVTFRCDPISEHNRLYWYRQTLGQGPEFLTYFQNEAQLEKSRLLSDRFSAERPKGSFSTLEIQRTEQGDSAMYLCASSPPEGYGYTFGSGTRLTVV.

This rearrangement joins TRBV9 to TRBJ2-5; 12 positions agree with TRBD2. With V trimmed by 6 bases and J by 5 bases, 5 bases remained unmatched. Germline V gene sequence: CDR1 SGDLS, CDR2 YYNGEE. CDR3 size: 14 residues. CDR3 protein: CASNLAGGPETQYF. The CDR3 DNA is TGTGCCAGCAACCTAGCGGGGGGGCCGGAGACCCAGTACTTC.

This rearrangement joins TRBV30 to TRBJ1-5, with no clear D. Per germline, CDR1 GTSNPN and CDR2 SVGIG (reference sequence). Trimming removed 3 bases at V and 3 bases at J, with 12 bases between. This CDR3 has 14 amino acids. Here the CDR3 reads CAWSAHSVNQPQHF. As DNA, the CDR3 is TGTGCCTGGAGCGCACACAGTGTCAATCAGCCCCAGCATTTT.

The CDR3 is CASSFRVSSYEQYF. The CDR3 nucleotides read TGCGCCAGCAGCTTTCGGGTGAGCTCCTACGAGCAGTACTTC. V usage is TRBV5-1 and J usage is TRBJ2-7; D not certain. The CDR3 sequence is 14 residues long. V was cut by 2 bases and J by 0 bases, with 9 bases left in between. CDR1 is SGHRS, CDR2 YFSETQ, per germline.

In its sample, this clone was seen once. The V gene is TRBV9, the J gene TRBJ1-2, with D unclear. CDR3 length equals 14 residues. CDR1 SGDLS and CDR2 YYNGEE come from the germline V gene. V lost 0 bases to trimming and J lost 3 bases, with 9 bases between them. CDR3 protein: CASSVVGRDYGYTF. CDR3 bases: TGTGCCAGCAGCGTAGTAGGCCGGGACTATGGCTACACCTTC.

This clone has just one count. The J gene is TRBJ2-7, the V gene TRBV30; 7 nucleotides match TRBD1. The CDR3 has 13 residues. CDR1 GTSNPN and CDR2 SVGIG come from the germline V gene (reference sequence). V shed 2 bases and J 3 bases; nucleotides not matched to a gene: 4. The CDR3: CAWSRQGNYEQYF. The CDR3 DNA reads TGTGCCTGGAGTCGACAGGGTAACTACGAGCAGTACTTC.

This chain uses TRBV10-1 with TRBJ2-2; D is possibly TRBD2 (5 bases). The germline V gene encodes CDR1 WNHNN and CDR2 SYGVQD (reference sequence). V lost 0 bases and J 9 bases, leaving 11 bases between the germline ends. The CDR3 contains 14 residues. CDR3 loop: CASSESFRERELFF. Here the CDR3 DNA reads TGCGCCAGCAGTGAGTCTTTTAGGGAGCGGGAGCTGTTTTTT.

The rearrangement joins TRBV5-6 to TRBJ1-6, with 11 bases matching TRBD1. The CDR3 contains 16 residues. The V and J ends lost 4 bases and 7 bases, in that order; junction bases with no gene match: 7. CDR1 and CDR2 (germline): SGHDT, YYEEEE. The CDR3 DNA reads as TGTGCCAGCAGCCGAGGACAGGGGGCTTTAAATTCACCCCTCCACTTT. This sequence encodes CASSRGQGALNSPLHF.

This chain links TRBV9 with TRBJ1-2; D gene ambiguous. CDR1 is SGDLS, CDR2 YYNGEE, per germline. Trimming shortened V by 1 base and J by 8 bases, and 18 bases separated the two germline ends. The CDR3 has 15 residues. The CDR3: CASSVSPSAYEGYTF. The CDR3 DNA reads TGTGCCAGCAGCGTATCACCGAGCGCATACGAGGGCTACACCTTC.

In its sample, this clone was seen once. The gene calls are TRBV5-6 and TRBJ2-1, with a weak D call TRBD1 (6 bases). V lost 4 bases and J lost 6, with 11 bases in between. Germline CDR1 reads SGHDT; CDR2 reads YYEEEE. The CDR3 length is 13 residues. CDR3 sequence: CASSADRRNEQFF. CDR3 sequence (DNA): TGTGCCAGCAGCGCGGACAGACGCAATGAGCAGTTCTTC.

The chain uses TRBV2 and TRBJ2-7, with TRBD1 as a possible D gene (5 bases). CDR3 size: 13 residues. Looked up from germline, CDR1 is SNHLY and CDR2 is FYNNEI. Trimming removed 7 bases at V and 0 bases at J, with 10 bases between. Here the CDR3 reads CASKGQSSYEQYF. The CDR3 coding sequence is TGTGCCAGCAAAGGACAAAGCTCCTACGAGCAGTACTTC.

The gene calls are TRBV7-9 and TRBJ1-5; D not certain. Per the germline V gene, CDR1 is SEHNR and CDR2 is FQNEAQ (reference sequence). The CDR3 runs 14 residues. V lost 5 bases, J lost 10 bases, and 18 bases lay in between. In DNA, the CDR3 is TGTGCCAGCAGCCAAGCCGATCCCCGGGAACCCCAGCATTTT. Residues: CASSQADPREPQHF.

The chain links TRBV4-2 to TRBJ1-3, with no clear D. CDR3 size: 17 residues. The germline V gene has CDR1 LGHNA and CDR2 YNFKEQ. V was cut by 0 bases and J by 0 bases, with 12 bases left in between. This CDR3 reads CASSQEPRVDSGNTIYF. In DNA, the CDR3 is TGTGCCAGCAGCCAAGAACCGCGAGTAGACTCTGGAAACACCATATATTTT.